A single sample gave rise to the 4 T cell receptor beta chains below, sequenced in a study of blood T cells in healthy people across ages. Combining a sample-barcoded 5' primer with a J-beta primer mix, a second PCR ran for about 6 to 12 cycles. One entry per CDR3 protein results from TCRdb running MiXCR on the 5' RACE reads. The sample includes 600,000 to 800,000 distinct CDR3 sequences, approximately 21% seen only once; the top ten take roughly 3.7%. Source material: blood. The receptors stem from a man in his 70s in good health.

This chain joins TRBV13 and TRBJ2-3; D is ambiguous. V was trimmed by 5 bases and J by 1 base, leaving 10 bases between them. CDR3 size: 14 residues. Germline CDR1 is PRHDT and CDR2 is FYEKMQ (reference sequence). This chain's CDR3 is CASSLNSGTDTQYF. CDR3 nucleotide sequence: TGTGCCAGCAGCCTAAATAGTGGCACAGATACGCAGTATTTT. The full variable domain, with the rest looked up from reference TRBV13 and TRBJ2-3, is AAGVIQSPRHLIKEKRETATLKCYPIPRHDTVYWYQQGPGQDPQFLISFYEKMQSDKGSIPDRFSAQQFSDYHSELNMSSLELGDSALYFCASSLNSGTDTQYFGPGTRLTVL.

The CDR3 protein is CASSSDYLDYEQYF. The CDR3 DNA reads as TGCGCCAGCAGTTCTGACTACCTAGACTACGAGCAGTACTTC. This sequence joins TRBV5-1 and TRBJ2-7; TRBD2 might be the D (5 bases). The ends were cut back, 5 bases at V and 3 bases at J, with 15 bases in the middle. Looked up from germline, CDR1 is SGHRS and CDR2 is YFSETQ. The CDR3 is 14 amino acids.

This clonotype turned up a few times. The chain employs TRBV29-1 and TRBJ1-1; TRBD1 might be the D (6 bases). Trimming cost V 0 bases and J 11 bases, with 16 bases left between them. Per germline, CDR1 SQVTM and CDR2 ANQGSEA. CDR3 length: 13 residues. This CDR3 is CSVEDTQGRGAFF. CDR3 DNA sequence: TGCAGCGTTGAAGACACCCAGGGGCGCGGGGCTTTCTTT.

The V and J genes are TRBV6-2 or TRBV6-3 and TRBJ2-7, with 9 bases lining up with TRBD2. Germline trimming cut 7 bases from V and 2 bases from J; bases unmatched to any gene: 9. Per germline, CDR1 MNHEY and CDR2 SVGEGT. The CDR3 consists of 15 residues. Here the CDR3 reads CASNPSGLAAYEQYF. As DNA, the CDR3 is TGTGCCAGCAATCCTTCGGGACTAGCAGCCTACGAGCAGTACTTC.